The 29 T cell receptor beta chains below all came from one sample that was sequenced in a study of blood T cell repertoires in COVID-19. Profiled with immunoSEQ multiplex PCR; TCRdb holds only in-frame clones, not every one. The sample contains 40,000 to 55,000 clones, under 85% of which appear only once. Sequenced: peripheral blood. The receptor set was obtained from a woman older than 75 with acute or convalescent COVID-19.

The chain couples TRBV19 to TRBJ2-3, with 11 bases matching TRBD2. The J segment lost 10 bases and the V segment lost 4 bases, leaving 7 bases of the junction unmatched. Germline V gene data show CDR1 as LNHDA and CDR2 as SQIVND (reference sequence). The CDR3 extends over 14 amino acids. CDR3 sequence reads: CASSTTSGTGAQYF. The CDR3 DNA reads TGTGCCAGTAGTACGACTAGCGGGACCGGGGCGCAGTATTTT.

The V gene is TRBV6-5, the J gene TRBJ1-5; TRBD1 might be the D (5 bases). Between the trimmed V and J ends, which lost 6 bases and 0 bases, there was a span of 9 bases. The germline V gene has CDR1 MNHEY and CDR2 SVGAGI. CDR3 size: 14 residues. This chain's CDR3 is CASRGGDSNQPQHF. For the CDR3, the DNA is TGTGCCAGCAGGGGAGGGGATAGCAATCAGCCCCAGCATTTT.

The rearrangement uses TRBV5-1 and TRBJ1-1; 8 nucleotides align to TRBD1. The germline V gene encodes CDR1 SGHRS and CDR2 YFSETQ. Trimming cost V 3 bases and J 1 base; bases outside gene matches: 2. This CDR3 has 14 amino acids. The CDR3, as DNA: TGCGCCAGCAGCTCCCAGGGGGCGAACACTGAAGCTTTCTTT. The encoded protein is CASSSQGANTEAFF.

The V and J genes are TRBV5-1 and TRBJ2-5; 12 bases match TRBD1. Looked up from germline, CDR1 is SGHRS and CDR2 is YFSETQ. The CDR3 loop spans 15 amino acids. V lost 7 bases to trimming and J lost 5 bases; unmatched junction nucleotides: 9. CDR3 region: CASSPGQGAAETQYF. CDR3 in DNA: TGCGCCAGCTCGCCGGGACAGGGGGCGGCGGAGACCCAGTACTTC.

The chain links TRBV12-3 or TRBV12-4 to TRBJ1-5; perhaps TRBD1 as D (5 bases). The CDR3 sequence is 13 residues long. Trimming left V 6 bases short and J 7 bases short, with 13 bases between. CDR3 DNA sequence: TGTGCCAGCAGCTCCCAGGGCTACCAGCCCCAGCATTTT. Protein product: CASSSQGYQPQHF.

The V call is TRBV28, the J call TRBJ2-3; 8 nucleotides match TRBD2. V gave up 5 bases and J gave up 3 bases; unmatched junction bases: 4. Germline V gene sequence: CDR1 MDHEN, CDR2 SYDVKM. The CDR3 runs 14 residues. The CDR3 sequence: CASSESGRTDTQYF. The CDR3 nucleotides are TGTGCCAGCAGTGAAAGCGGGAGAACAGATACGCAGTATTTT. The variable domain in full, completed from reference TRBV28 and TRBJ2-3, reads DVKVTQSSRYLVKRTGEKVFLECVQDMDHENMFWYRQDPGLGLRLIYFSYDVKMKEKGDIPEGYSVSREKKERFSLILESASTNQTSMYLCASSESGRTDTQYFGPGTRLTVL.

This rearrangement joins TRBV19 to TRBJ2-1, with 9 positions matching TRBD2. Germline values: CDR1 LNHDA, CDR2 SQIVND (reference sequence). The CDR3 runs to 18 residues. Germline trimming cut 5 bases from V and 4 bases from J; bases unmatched to any gene: 15. The CDR3 DNA is TGTGCCAGTAGTGAATGGACAGAGACTAGCGGAGATTACAATGAGCAGTTCTTC. Translated: CASSEWTETSGDYNEQFF.

J is TRBJ2-6 and V is TRBV6-5; no clear D. Looked up from germline, CDR1 is MNHEY and CDR2 is SVGAGI. V was trimmed by 5 bases and J by 1 base, leaving 6 bases between them. CDR3 length: 14 amino acids. The CDR3 sequence: CASSPYSGANVLTF. CDR3 in DNA: TGTGCCAGCAGTCCGTATTCTGGGGCCAACGTCCTGACTTTC.

The V and J genes are TRBV2 and TRBJ2-5; TRBD2 aligns across 8 bases. V lost 5 bases and J lost 5; bases outside the gene matches: 4. The CDR3 is 13 residues long. Germline CDR1 is SNHLY and CDR2 is FYNNEI. The CDR3 sequence is CASSTREGETQYF. The CDR3 DNA sequence: TGTGCCAGCAGTACTCGGGAGGGCGAGACCCAGTACTTC.

The gene calls are TRBV7-9 and TRBJ2-5, with no clear D. There are 14 residues in the CDR3. CDR1 SEHNR and CDR2 FQNEAQ come from the germline V gene (reference sequence). V was pared by 1 base and J by 0 bases, with 6 bases between. CDR3 DNA sequence: TGTGCCAGCAGCTTAGTTACAGACCAAGAGACCCAGTACTTC. It is translated as CASSLVTDQETQYF. The full variable domain, rest sourced from reference TRBV7-9 and TRBJ2-5, is DTGVSQNPRHKITKRGQNVTFRCDPISEHNRLYWYRQTLGQGPEFLTYFQNEAQLEKSRLLSDRFSAERPKGSFSTLEIQRTEQGDSAMYLCASSLVTDQETQYFGPGTRLLVL.

The V gene is TRBV2, the J gene TRBJ2-3, with 8 bases that match TRBD1. The CDR3 totals 16 residues. J gave up 6 bases and V 5 bases, and 13 bases lay outside the gene matches. Germline values: CDR1 SNHLY, CDR2 FYNNEI. The DNA of the CDR3 is TGTGCCAGCAGTTCCCGGACAGGGAGAGAACTCGATACGCAGTATTTT. It translates to CASSSRTGRELDTQYF. The whole variable domain, remainder taken from reference TRBV2 and TRBJ2-3, is EPEVTQTPSHQVTQMGQEVILRCVPISNHLYFYWYRQILGQKVEFLVSFYNNEISEKSEIFDDQFSVERPDGSNFTLKIRSTKLEDSAMYFCASSSRTGRELDTQYFGPGTRLTVL.

The rearrangement uses TRBV6-6 and TRBJ2-3; 9 nucleotides match TRBD2. Germline CDR1 MNHNY, CDR2 SVGAGI (reference sequence). V dropped 6 bases and J dropped 2; count of bases not matched to a gene: 6. The CDR3 loop spans 15 amino acids. The CDR3 coding sequence is TGTGCCAGCAGCCCCGGGACTAGCAACACAGATACGCAGTATTTT. Protein product: CASSPGTSNTDTQYF.

The J gene is TRBJ2-7, the V gene TRBV5-4; the match to TRBD1 covers 9 bases. With 4 bases clipped from V and 1 base from J, the junction kept 6 bases outside the gene matches. This CDR3 is built from 15 residues. Germline lookup yields CDR1 SGHNT and CDR2 YYREEE (reference sequence). CDR3 bases: TGTGCCAGCAGCCCGGGGGGACAGGGTTCCTACGAGCAGTACTTC. The encoded protein is CASSPGGQGSYEQYF.

This clone was recorded once. The CDR3 coding sequence is TGTGCCAGCAGCTTAGATTCCTTCACTGAAGCTTTCTTT. Translation gives CASSLDSFTEAFF. V usage is TRBV11-3 and J usage is TRBJ1-1; D ambiguous. CDR3 size: 13 residues. V lost 0 bases and J 4 bases, leaving 6 bases between the germline ends. CDR1 and CDR2 (germline): SGHNT, YENEEA. Complete variable domain (other parts from reference TRBV11-3 and TRBJ1-1): EAGVVQSPRYKIIEKKQPVAFWCNPISGHNTLYWYLQNLGQGPELLIRYENEEAVDDSQLPKDRFSAERLKGVDSTLKIQPAELGDSAVYLCASSLDSFTEAFFGQGTRLTVV.

The chain carries TRBV6-2 or TRBV6-3 and TRBJ2-1; D might be TRBD2 (5 bases). Germline CDR1 MNHEY, CDR2 SVGEGT. V lost 5 bases and J lost 0, with 17 bases in between. The CDR3 covers 17 residues. The CDR3 reads CASSPQRAGSSYNEQFF. DNA of the CDR3: TGTGCCAGCAGTCCCCAAAGGGCGGGTAGCTCCTACAATGAGCAGTTCTTC.

This chain uses TRBV14 with TRBJ2-2, with 13 bases that match TRBD2. The CDR3 sequence is 19 residues long. Germline-derived CDR1 and CDR2 are SGHDN and FVKESK. V lost 3 bases, J lost 6 bases, and 13 bases stayed unmatched. The CDR3 DNA sequence: TGTGCCAGCAGCCATACAGTGATTGGACTAGCGGGAGAAGCCGGGGAGCTGTTTTTT. Its translation: CASSHTVIGLAGEAGELFF.

The V call is TRBV28, the J call TRBJ1-5, with D possibly matching TRBD1 (5 bases). CDR3 length: 14 amino acids. Trimming took off 6 bases at V and 6 bases at J, with 15 bases between the two ends. The V gene's germline CDR1 is MDHEN and CDR2 SYDVKM. The DNA of the CDR3 is TGTGCCAGCAGGGCCCCCAGGGCGGCTCAGCCCCAGCATTTT. Amino acid sequence: CASRAPRAAQPQHF.

The rearrangement links TRBV19 to TRBJ2-2; 8 bases fit TRBD2. The ends lost 4 bases at V and 1 base at J; junction bases unmatched: 5. The germline V gene encodes CDR1 LNHDA and CDR2 SQIVND (reference sequence). CDR3 size: 16 residues. Here the CDR3 reads CASSNPGGVNTGELFF. DNA of the CDR3: TGTGCCAGTAGTAACCCCGGGGGGGTGAACACCGGGGAGCTGTTTTTT.

The genes are TRBV6-6 and TRBJ2-5; 7 bases map to TRBD2. CDR3 length equals 15 residues. J lost 10 bases, V lost 7 bases, and 18 bases had no gene match. Germline V gene data show CDR1 as MNHNY and CDR2 as SVGAGI (reference sequence). The CDR3: CASTLGLAASRDQYF. The CDR3, as DNA: TGTGCCAGCACCCTTGGGCTAGCGGCTAGTAGGGACCAGTACTTC.

The chain is built from TRBV10-1 and TRBJ1-2; D gene unclear. Germline CDR1 WNHNN, CDR2 SYGVQD (reference sequence). The CDR3 contains 12 residues. V was shortened by 4 bases and J by 8 bases, with 11 bases between the two germline ends. The DNA of the CDR3 is TGCGCCAGCAGTGTGCGCGTCACGGGCTACACCTTC. Translation: CASSVRVTGYTF.

This chain links TRBV7-2 with TRBJ1-6, with TRBD1 matching 7 bases. There are 15 residues in the CDR3. CDR1 is SGHTA and CDR2 is FQGNSA in the germline V gene. The J segment lost 6 bases and the V segment lost 5 bases, leaving 7 bases of the junction unmatched. The DNA for the CDR3 is TGTGCCAGCAGCCCGTCCGGACAGGTTAATTCACCCCTCCACTTT. Its translation is CASSPSGQVNSPLHF.

Of note for this clone: The junction shows a germline mismatch at one end, possibly a read error. The V call is TRBV2, the J call TRBJ2-7; TRBD2 matches 8 bases. The CDR3 is 16 residues long. The germline V gene has CDR1 SNHLY and CDR2 FYNNEI. CDR3: CATSGGQRGGSYEQYF. CDR3 DNA sequence: TGTGCCACCAGTGGGGGGCAACGGGGGGGCTCCTACGAGCAGTACTTC.

The chain is built from TRBV29-1 and TRBJ2-7; possibly TRBD1 for D (9 bases). Trimming took 6 bases from V and 6 from J, leaving 18 bases between them. In germline, CDR1 is SQVTM, CDR2 ANQGSEA. CDR3 length equals 13 residues. The CDR3 spells CSVSGTGTSEQYF. The DNA of the CDR3 is TGCAGCGTCTCCGGGACAGGGACTAGCGAGCAGTACTTC.

This rearrangement joins TRBV19 to TRBJ1-1, with 7 bases matching TRBD1. V was clipped by 0 bases and J by 1 base; unmatched bases: 5. The CDR3 extends over 16 amino acids. Germline assignment: CDR1 LNHDA and CDR2 SQIVND (reference sequence). For the CDR3, the DNA is TGTGCCAGTAGTATAGATCACAGGGGCTCGAACACTGAAGCTTTCTTT. Translated: CASSIDHRGSNTEAFF.

This clone has more than one count but fewer than ten. V usage is TRBV19 and J usage is TRBJ2-2; TRBD2 aligns across 7 bases. V was pared by 7 bases and J by 6 bases, with 5 bases of the junction left unmatched. CDR1 is LNHDA, CDR2 SQIVND, per germline (reference sequence). This CDR3 is built from 13 residues. The DNA for the CDR3 is TGTGCCAGTAAACAGCGGGAACCCGGGGAGCTGTTTTTT. As protein: CASKQREPGELFF.

The genes are TRBV19 and TRBJ1-5, with D possibly being TRBD1 (6 bases). The length of the CDR3 is 15 residues. V gave up 11 bases and J gave up 7 bases, with 24 bases separating them. Germline V gene data show CDR1 as LNHDA and CDR2 as SQIVND (reference sequence). The CDR3: CARRGGRGPGQPQHF. The CDR3 nucleotides are TGTGCCCGTCGGGGGGGGCGGGGGCCAGGGCAGCCCCAGCATTTT.

A few counts support this clone. The rearrangement uses TRBV19 and TRBJ2-4; tentatively, D is TRBD1 (6 bases). Germline-derived CDR1 and CDR2 are LNHDA and SQIVND (reference sequence). Trimming left V 5 bases short and J 3 bases short, with 11 bases between. The CDR3 consists of 14 residues. The CDR3 protein is CASSSPGDKNIQYF. DNA of the CDR3: TGTGCCAGTAGTTCCCCAGGGGACAAAAACATTCAGTACTTC.

The gene calls are TRBV5-6 and TRBJ2-1, with 9 bases matching TRBD2. Per the germline V gene, CDR1 is SGHDT and CDR2 is YYEEEE. This CDR3 contains 18 residues. Trimming removed 1 base from V and 0 bases from J; junction bases left unmatched: 8. The CDR3 protein is CASSLTSGFQSSYNEQFF. CDR3 coding DNA: TGTGCCAGCAGCTTGACTAGCGGGTTCCAGAGCTCCTACAATGAGCAGTTCTTC. Supplemented by reference TRBV5-6 and TRBJ2-1, the full variable domain reads DAGVTQSPTHLIKTRGQQVTLRCSPKSGHDTVSWYQQALGQGPQFIFQYYEEEERQRGNFPDRFSGHQFPNYSSELNVNALLLGDSALYLCASSLTSGFQSSYNEQFFGPGTRLTVL.

The chain uses TRBV7-2 and TRBJ2-2; the D gene is possibly TRBD2 (6 bases). V was pared by 3 bases and J by 0 bases, with 8 bases between. The CDR3 has 15 residues. Per the germline V gene, CDR1 is SGHTA and CDR2 is FQGNSA. Here the CDR3 DNA reads TGTGCCAGCAGCTTGGGAGGTTCGAACACCGGGGAGCTGTTTTTT. Translated, it gives CASSLGGSNTGELFF.